A single sample is the source of the 27 T cell receptor beta chains below, sequenced in a study of T cells after yellow fever vaccination. A single record per CDR3 protein comes from TCRdb applying MiXCR to the 5' RACE reads. The table shows some 23,000 distinct CDR3 sequences, with less than 4% occurring only once. The sequences come from PBMCs, either bulk or a sorted T-cell subset (CD4+, CD8+, memory, or dextramer-sorted; not recorded which), collected more than 40 days after the first yellow fever vaccination. These receptors originate from a young man who received the YFV17D yellow fever vaccine.

The chain uses TRBV5-4 and TRBJ1-1; TRBD1 aligns across 8 bases. Unmatched junction bases numbered 8, after V lost 5 bases and J lost 2 bases. This CDR3 has 15 amino acids. The germline V gene encodes CDR1 SGHNT and CDR2 YYREEE (reference sequence). The CDR3 DNA reads TGTGCCAGCAGGGGGACTCAGGGGGCCAACACTGAAGCTTTCTTT. As protein: CASRGTQGANTEAFF.

This clonotype was observed at least ten times. CDR3 coding DNA: TGTGCCAGCAGCTTGGATCAGGCAGGTGCTAATGAAAAACTGTTTTTT. It codes for CASSLDQAGANEKLFF. This rearrangement joins TRBV5-8 to TRBJ1-4; D gene unclear. V lost 0 bases, J lost 3 bases, and 12 bases lay in between. The CDR3 is 16 amino acids. CDR1 and CDR2 (germline): SGHTS, YDEGEE.

This clonotype was observed many times. This chain links TRBV11-3 with TRBJ1-6; D unresolved. Germline CDR1 is SGHNT and CDR2 is YENEEA. The germline V and J ends were trimmed by 0 bases and 6 bases, with 3 bases remaining between them. The CDR3 sequence is 13 residues long. The DNA for the CDR3 is TGTGCCAGCAGCTTAGATCCTAATTCACCCCTCCACTTT. Its protein product is CASSLDPNSPLHF.

This clonotype was observed many times. V is TRBV6-1 and J is TRBJ1-4, with D possibly TRBD1 on 5 matching bases. Germline V gives CDR1 MNHNS, CDR2 SASEGT. The CDR3 spans 15 residues. The V and J ends lost 3 bases and 7 bases respectively, with 15 bases between them. The CDR3 region has the DNA TGTGCCAGCAGTGACCCGGGGGGGACGAGTGAAAAACTGTTTTTT. It codes for CASSDPGGTSEKLFF.

This clonotype was seen ten or more times. J is TRBJ2-1 and V is TRBV7-9; possibly TRBD2 for D (7 bases). From germline, CDR1 is SEHNR and CDR2 FQNEAQ (reference sequence). V shed 5 bases and J shed 6 bases, with 14 bases lying between them. The CDR3 runs to 14 residues. The CDR3 sequence: CASSAGGAFNEQFF. The CDR3 nucleotides are TGTGCCAGCAGCGCTGGGGGGGCCTTCAATGAGCAGTTCTTC.

This clonotype has a count of ten or more. CDR3 nucleotides: TGCAGCGTTAGGGTAGCGGGGGGACTCCAAGAGACCCAGTACTTC. It translates to CSVRVAGGLQETQYF. The chain recombines TRBV29-1 with TRBJ2-5; 10 nucleotides match TRBD2. Germline-derived CDR1 and CDR2 are SQVTM and ANQGSEA. J was trimmed by 1 base and V by 5 bases; bases with no gene match: 7. The CDR3 contains 15 residues.

This clonotype was observed at least ten times. The gene calls are TRBV6-5 and TRBJ2-5, with D maybe TRBD2 (6 bases). V was trimmed by 0 bases and J by 4 bases, leaving 18 bases between them. CDR3 length: 17 residues. Germline loops: CDR1 MNHEY, CDR2 SVGAGI. The CDR3 DNA is TGTGCCAGCAGTTACTCGAGTATTCCGAGCGGGCGAGAGACCCAGTACTTC. It yields the protein CASSYSSIPSGRETQYF.

This clonotype was recorded many times. The CDR3 here is CSAGSGSREETQYF. CDR3 in DNA: TGCAGTGCAGGATCCGGGTCTCGCGAAGAGACCCAGTACTTC. V and J are TRBV20-1 and TRBJ2-5; D is unresolved. This CDR3 contains 14 residues. Germline V CDR1 and CDR2: DFQATT, SNEGSKA (reference sequence). V lost 6 bases to trimming and J lost 3 bases, with 17 bases between them.

This clonotype was detected ten times or more. The chain joins TRBV6-2 or TRBV6-3 to TRBJ1-5; tentatively, D is TRBD1 (5 bases). Trimming removed 2 bases from V and 6 bases from J, with 11 bases in between. Germline V lookup: CDR1 MNHEY, CDR2 SVGEGT. The CDR3 extends over 14 amino acids. CDR3 in DNA: TGTGCCAGCAGTTACAAGGGGTTGAGTCAGCCCCAGCATTTT. Residues: CASSYKGLSQPQHF.

This clonotype was picked up many times. The chain employs TRBV27 and TRBJ2-7; D gene unclear. Trimming removed 1 base from V and 1 base from J, with 8 bases in between. This CDR3 has 14 residues. Germline CDR1 is MNHEY and CDR2 is SMNVEV (reference sequence). CDR3 amino acids: CASSLFTGSYEQYF. Written as DNA, the CDR3 is TGTGCCAGCAGTTTATTCACCGGGTCCTACGAGCAGTACTTC.

This clonotype was observed at least ten times. The chain combines TRBV7-2 with TRBJ1-2, with D perhaps TRBD1 (6 bases). Per germline, CDR1 SGHTA and CDR2 FQGNSA. This CDR3 comprises 15 residues. V was pared by 5 bases and J by 0 bases, with 13 bases between. CDR3 bases: TGTGCCAGCAGCCACAGACAGGTCACTAACTATGGCTACACCTTC. Its translation is CASSHRQVTNYGYTF.

This clonotype appeared many times. This chain connects TRBV18 to TRBJ2-5; either TRBD1 or TRBD2 may supply D (5 bases each). The germline V and J ends were trimmed by 1 base and 2 bases, with 14 bases remaining between them. The CDR3 runs 16 residues. Germline CDR1 KGHSH, CDR2 LQKENI. The CDR3 is CASSPQDIWGQETQYF. The DNA for the CDR3 is TGTGCCAGCTCACCACAAGACATCTGGGGGCAAGAGACCCAGTACTTC.

This clonotype occurred many times. The rearrangement joins TRBV7-9 to TRBJ2-3; D might be TRBD2 (6 bases). Trimming stripped 4 bases from V and 4 bases from J, with 12 bases between. This CDR3 is built from 14 residues. Germline lookup yields CDR1 SEHNR and CDR2 FQNEAQ (reference sequence). The CDR3 nucleotides read TGTGCCAGCAGCTCCAGCGGGCCCGCAGATACGCAGTATTTT. Translating gives CASSSSGPADTQYF.

This clonotype was seen ten or more times. This chain joins TRBV28 and TRBJ2-3; 7 bases line up with TRBD1. The trim removed 6 bases at V and 5 bases at J, leaving 2 bases unmatched. The CDR3 has 12 residues. The V gene's germline CDR1 is MDHEN and CDR2 SYDVKM. CDR3 coding DNA: TGTGCCAGCAGGACAGGGAAAGATACGCAGTATTTT. Translation: CASRTGKDTQYF.

This clonotype was observed at least ten times. The V call is TRBV20-1, the J call TRBJ2-7, with a tentative D call TRBD2 (6 bases). The CDR3 spans 11 residues. Trimming left V 4 bases short and J 9 bases short, with 13 bases between. The germline V gene encodes CDR1 DFQATT and CDR2 SNEGSKA (reference sequence). CDR3 protein: CSATHWGGQYF. In DNA, the CDR3 is TGCAGTGCTACCCACTGGGGAGGGCAGTACTTC.

This clonotype was detected many times. The chain is built from TRBV20-1 and TRBJ2-1; D might be TRBD1 or TRBD2, each matching 5 bases. V was trimmed by 5 bases and J by 4 bases, leaving 15 bases between them. CDR1 and CDR2 (germline): DFQATT, SNEGSKA (reference sequence). The CDR3 is 14 amino acids. The CDR3 spells CSADSGTTYNEQFF. The CDR3 bases are TGCAGTGCTGACTCCGGGACCACATACAATGAGCAGTTCTTC.

This clonotype was observed many times. The gene calls are TRBV7-6 and TRBJ2-7; D perhaps matches TRBD1 (5 bases). The CDR3 totals 13 residues. CDR1 and CDR2 from the germline V gene are SGHVS and FNYEAQ. V gave up 1 base and J gave up 4 bases, with 8 bases separating them. For the CDR3, the DNA is TGTGCCAGCAGCTTAGTTGGGGCATACGAGCAGTACTTC. It is translated as CASSLVGAYEQYF.

This clonotype was seen repeatedly, ten times or more. The chain employs TRBV5-4 and TRBJ2-2; 10 nucleotides agree with TRBD1. The CDR3 is made up of 17 amino acids. Unmatched junction bases numbered 10, after V lost 3 bases and J lost 5 bases. Germline V gene data show CDR1 as SGHNT and CDR2 as YYREEE (reference sequence). The CDR3 protein is CASSSGQRQGATGELFF. As DNA, the CDR3 is TGTGCCAGCAGCTCGGGCCAAAGACAGGGGGCTACCGGGGAGCTGTTTTTT.

This clonotype was detected many times. This sequence joins TRBV7-9 and TRBJ1-6; 7 bases are a match to TRBD1. The CDR3 sequence is 14 residues long. Per the germline V gene, CDR1 is SEHNR and CDR2 is FQNEAQ (reference sequence). V shed 3 bases, J shed 10 bases, and the junction held 6 bases outside the gene matches. CDR3 amino acids: CASSLEGGRSPLHF. DNA of the CDR3: TGTGCCAGCAGCTTGGAAGGGGGCAGGTCACCCCTCCACTTT.

This clonotype was seen ten or more times. The chain joins TRBV21-1 to TRBJ2-3; TRBD1 reflects the table's D call only, with no check against the DNA. TRBV21-1 is marked as a pseudogene. The CDR3 has 13 amino acids. The CDR3 sequence is CASRARLTDTQYF. In nucleotides, the CDR3 is TGTGCCAGCCGGGCCAGGTTGACAGATACGCAGTATTTT.

This clonotype was recorded many times. This chain uses TRBV7-9 with TRBJ2-5, with a tentative D call TRBD2 (6 bases). This CDR3 is 11 amino acids long. Germline V gene lookup returns CDR1 SEHNR and CDR2 FQNEAQ (reference sequence). This CDR3 is CASGVQETQYF. The CDR3 DNA reads as TGTGCGTCGGGGGTTCAAGAGACCCAGTACTTC.

Concerning this clonotype itself: A much larger clonotype is one base distant, so this may be a read error. This chain links TRBV11-3 with TRBJ2-2; unclear D gene. The CDR3 covers 14 residues. V was cut by 3 bases and J by 1 base, with 6 bases left in between. Germline-derived CDR1 and CDR2 are SGHNT and YENEEA. CDR3 coding DNA: TGTGCCAGCAGCTTTGAGAAGAACACCGGGGAGCTGTTTTTT. This translates into CASSFEKNTGELFF.

This clonotype was recorded many times. This sequence joins TRBV18 and TRBJ2-1; no reliable D call. The CDR3 length is 12 residues. Germline V gene sequence: CDR1 KGHSH, CDR2 LQKENI. Trimming left V 3 bases short and J 10 bases short, with 10 bases between. The CDR3 bases are TGTGCCAGCTCACCTCCTTACAGCGAGCAGTTCTTC. Residues: CASSPPYSEQFF.

This clonotype was recorded at least ten times. The V and J genes are TRBV4-1 and TRBJ2-5; D gene unclear. The CDR3 loop spans 15 amino acids. Trimming removed 4 bases from V and 2 bases from J, with 14 bases in between. Looked up from germline, CDR1 is MGHRA and CDR2 is YSYEKL. CDR3 coding DNA: TGCGCCAGCAGCCCCCGCGATGGCGTGCAAGAGACCCAGTACTTC. Translation gives CASSPRDGVQETQYF.

In its sample, this clonotype was seen many times. The chain couples TRBV25-1 to TRBJ1-1; no firm D call. The CDR3 runs 12 residues. V lost 7 bases and J lost 4, with 10 bases in between. Germline-derived CDR1 and CDR2 are MGHDK and SYGVNS. In nucleotides, the CDR3 is TGTGCCAGCACCGGGGTCGGCACTGAAGCTTTCTTT. Translation: CASTGVGTEAFF.

This clonotype showed up many times. This chain uses TRBV5-4 with TRBJ2-1, with 8 bases lining up with TRBD1. In germline, CDR1 is SGHNT, CDR2 YYREEE (reference sequence). The CDR3 is 15 amino acids. The V and J ends lost 3 bases and 2 bases, in that order; junction bases with no gene match: 4. The chain's CDR3 is CASSSARGPYNEQFF. The CDR3 DNA follows: TGTGCCAGCAGCTCGGCCAGGGGGCCCTACAATGAGCAGTTCTTC.

This clonotype was seen repeatedly, ten times or more. The chain employs TRBV20-1 and TRBJ2-7; TRBD2 aligns across 7 bases. CDR3 length: 14 amino acids. The germline CDR1 and CDR2 sequences are DFQATT and SNEGSKA (reference sequence). V trimming: 2 bases; J trimming: 3 bases; junction bases outside the gene matches: 7. This CDR3 reads CSARKVGGIYEQYF. In DNA, the CDR3 is TGCAGTGCTAGAAAGGTGGGGGGGATCTACGAGCAGTACTTC.